This entry features one TCR beta chain sequence. The sample belongs to a study of blood T cells in healthy people across ages. Per the germline V gene, CDR1 is SEHNR and CDR2 is FQNEAQ (reference sequence). The CDR3 spans 18 residues. Trimming removed 5 bases from V and 5 bases from J, with 27 bases in between. A J-beta primer mix and a sample-barcoded 5' primer were used in a second PCR of roughly 6 to 11 cycles. From the 5' RACE reads, TCRdb called clonotypes with MiXCR, one entry per CDR3 protein. The sample contains about 1.6 million distinct CDR3 sequences, almost 35% of which appear only once. What was sequenced was blood. The TCR comes from a woman aged 30 to 39 in good health. V gene TRBV7-9 combines with J gene TRBJ1-1, with a possible D match to TRBD1 (5 bases). The CDR3 reads CASSLPGTETKRVTEAFF. DNA of the CDR3: TGTGCCAGCAGCCTCCCCGGGACGGAAACTAAACGGGTTACTGAAGCTTTCTTT. The variable domain in full, completed from reference TRBV7-9 and TRBJ1-1, reads DTGVSQNPRHKITKRGQNVTFRCDPISEHNRLYWYRQTLGQGPEFLTYFQNEAQLEKSRLLSDRFSAERPKGSFSTLEIQRTEQGDSAMYLCASSLPGTETKRVTEAFFGQGTRLTVV.